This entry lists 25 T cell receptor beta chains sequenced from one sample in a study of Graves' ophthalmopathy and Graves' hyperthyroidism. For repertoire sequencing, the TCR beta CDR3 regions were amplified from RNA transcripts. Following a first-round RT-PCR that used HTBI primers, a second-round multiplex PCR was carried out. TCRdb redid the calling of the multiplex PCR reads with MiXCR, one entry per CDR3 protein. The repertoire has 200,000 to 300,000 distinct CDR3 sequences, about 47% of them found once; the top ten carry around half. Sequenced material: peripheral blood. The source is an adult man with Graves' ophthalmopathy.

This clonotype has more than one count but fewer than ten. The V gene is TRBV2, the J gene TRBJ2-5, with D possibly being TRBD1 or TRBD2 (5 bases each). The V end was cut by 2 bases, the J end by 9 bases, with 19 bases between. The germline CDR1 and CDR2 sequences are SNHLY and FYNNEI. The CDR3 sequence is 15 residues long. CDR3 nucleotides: TGTGCCAGCAGTGAAAAATTTGGGGGTCTTGGGCCCCAGTACTTC. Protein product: CASSEKFGGLGPQYF.

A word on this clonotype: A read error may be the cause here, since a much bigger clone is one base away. The CDR3: CASSQAGELFF. CDR3 DNA: TGTGCCAGCAGCCAGGCCGGGGAGCTGTTTTTT. The J gene is TRBJ2-2, the V gene TRBV3-1; D remains ambiguous. V was trimmed by 3 bases and J by 6 bases, leaving 2 bases between them. Germline V gene sequence: CDR1 LGHDT, CDR2 YNNKEL (reference sequence). The CDR3 has 11 amino acids.

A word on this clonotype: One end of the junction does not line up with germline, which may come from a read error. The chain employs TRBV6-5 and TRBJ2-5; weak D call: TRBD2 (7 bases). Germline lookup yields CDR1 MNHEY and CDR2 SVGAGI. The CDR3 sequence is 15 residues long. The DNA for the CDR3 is TGTACCAGCAGAAGGGAGGGGGGGCGCCCGGAGACCCAGTACTTC. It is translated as CTSRREGGRPETQYF.

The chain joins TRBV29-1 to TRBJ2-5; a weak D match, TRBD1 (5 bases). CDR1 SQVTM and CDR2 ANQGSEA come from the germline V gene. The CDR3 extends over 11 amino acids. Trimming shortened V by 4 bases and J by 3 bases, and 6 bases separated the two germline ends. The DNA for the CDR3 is TGCAGCGTTGCCAGGGAAGAGACCCAGTACTTC. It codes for CSVAREETQYF.

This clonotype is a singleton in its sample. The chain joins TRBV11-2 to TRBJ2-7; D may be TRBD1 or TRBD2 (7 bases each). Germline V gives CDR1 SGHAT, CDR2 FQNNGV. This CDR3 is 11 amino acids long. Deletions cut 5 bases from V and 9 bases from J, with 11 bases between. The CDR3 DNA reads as TGTGCCAGCAGCCCAGGGGGGGTGCAGTACTTC. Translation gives CASSPGGVQYF.

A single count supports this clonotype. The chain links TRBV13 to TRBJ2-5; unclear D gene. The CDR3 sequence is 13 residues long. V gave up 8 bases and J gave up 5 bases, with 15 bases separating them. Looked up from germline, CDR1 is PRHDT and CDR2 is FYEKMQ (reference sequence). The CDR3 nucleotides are TGTGCCAGCTCACCAGCCAAAGGGGAGACCCAGTACTTC. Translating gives CASSPAKGETQYF.

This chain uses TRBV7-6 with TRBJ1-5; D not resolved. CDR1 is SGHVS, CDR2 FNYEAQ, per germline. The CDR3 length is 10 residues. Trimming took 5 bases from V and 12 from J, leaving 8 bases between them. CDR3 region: CASSPRGQHF. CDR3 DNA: TGTGCCAGCAGCCCCCGGGGCCAGCATTTT.

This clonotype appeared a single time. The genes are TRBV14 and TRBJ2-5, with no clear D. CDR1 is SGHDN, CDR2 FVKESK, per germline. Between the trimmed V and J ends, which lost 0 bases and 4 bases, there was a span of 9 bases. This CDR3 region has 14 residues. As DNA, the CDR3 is TGTGCCAGCAGCCAAGAGTGGGGTGTAGAGACCCAGTACTTC. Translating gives CASSQEWGVETQYF.

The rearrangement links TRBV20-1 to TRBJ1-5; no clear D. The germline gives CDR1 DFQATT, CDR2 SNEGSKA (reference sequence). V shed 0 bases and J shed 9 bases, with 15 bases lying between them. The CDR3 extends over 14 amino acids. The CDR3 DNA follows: TGCAGTGCTAGAGATTATCCCGCCCCGGGGCCCCAGCATTTT. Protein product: CSARDYPAPGPQHF.

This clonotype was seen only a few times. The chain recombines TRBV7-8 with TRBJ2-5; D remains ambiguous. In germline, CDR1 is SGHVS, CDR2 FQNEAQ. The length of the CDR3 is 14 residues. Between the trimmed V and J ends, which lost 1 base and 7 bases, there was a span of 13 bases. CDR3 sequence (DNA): TGTGCCAGCAGCTTAGAAGGTGCACCCGGGACCCAGTACTTC. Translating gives CASSLEGAPGTQYF.

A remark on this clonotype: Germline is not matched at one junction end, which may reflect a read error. The CDR3 sequence: CASSLDPPVRTRDTEAFF. The CDR3, as DNA: TGTGCCAGCAGTTTAGACCCGCCCGTCCGAACGAGGGACACTGAAGCTTTCTTT. The genes are TRBV7-9 and TRBJ1-1; D ambiguous. Germline-derived CDR1 and CDR2 are SEHNR and FQNEAQ (reference sequence). This CDR3 region has 18 residues. The whole variable domain, filled in from reference TRBV7-9 and TRBJ1-1, reads DTGVSQNPRHKITKRGQNVTFRCDPISEHNRLYWYRQTLGQGPEFLTYFQNEAQLEKSRLLSDRFSAERPKGSFSTLEIQRTEQGDSAMYLCASSLDPPVRTRDTEAFFGQGTRLTVV.

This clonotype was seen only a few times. Here the CDR3 DNA reads TGTGCCAGCAGCCCCCGGAATCAGGCTTCACCCCTCCACTTT. Translated: CASSPRNQASPLHF. This chain connects TRBV3-1 to TRBJ1-6; unclear D gene. The germline CDR1 and CDR2 sequences are LGHDT and YNNKEL (reference sequence). The CDR3 sequence is 14 residues long. The V end was cut by 4 bases, the J end by 9 bases, with 13 bases between.

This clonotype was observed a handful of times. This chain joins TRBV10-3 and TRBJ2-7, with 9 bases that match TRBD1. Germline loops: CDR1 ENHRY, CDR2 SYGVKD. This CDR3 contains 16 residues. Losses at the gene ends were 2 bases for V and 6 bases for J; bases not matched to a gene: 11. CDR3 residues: CAISEIGQGLKGEQYF. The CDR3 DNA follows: TGTGCCATCAGTGAGATTGGACAGGGGTTGAAGGGCGAGCAGTACTTC.

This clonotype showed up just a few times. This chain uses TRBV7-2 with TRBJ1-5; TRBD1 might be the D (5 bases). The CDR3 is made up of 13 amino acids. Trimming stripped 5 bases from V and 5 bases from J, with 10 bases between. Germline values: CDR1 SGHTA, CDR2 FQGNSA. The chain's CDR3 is CASSPTGHQPQHF. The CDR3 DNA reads TGTGCCAGCAGCCCCACGGGGCATCAGCCCCAGCATTTT. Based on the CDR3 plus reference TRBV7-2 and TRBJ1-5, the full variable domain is GAGVSQSPSNKVTEKGKDVELRCDPISGHTALYWYRQSLGQGLEFLIYFQGNSAPDKSGLPSDRFSAERTGGSVSTLTIQRTQQEDSAVYLCASSPTGHQPQHFGDGTRLSIL.

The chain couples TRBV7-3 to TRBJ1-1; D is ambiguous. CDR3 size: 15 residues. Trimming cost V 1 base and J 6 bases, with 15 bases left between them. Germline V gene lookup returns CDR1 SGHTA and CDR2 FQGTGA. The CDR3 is CASSLNPAAGSEAFF. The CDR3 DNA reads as TGTGCCAGCAGCTTAAATCCGGCGGCTGGGTCTGAAGCTTTCTTT. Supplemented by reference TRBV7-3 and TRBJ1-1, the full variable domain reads GAGVSQTPSNKVTEKGKYVELRCDPISGHTALYWYRQSLGQGPEFLIYFQGTGAADDSGLPNDRFFAVRPEGSVSTLKIQRTERGDSAVYLCASSLNPAAGSEAFFGQGTRLTVV.

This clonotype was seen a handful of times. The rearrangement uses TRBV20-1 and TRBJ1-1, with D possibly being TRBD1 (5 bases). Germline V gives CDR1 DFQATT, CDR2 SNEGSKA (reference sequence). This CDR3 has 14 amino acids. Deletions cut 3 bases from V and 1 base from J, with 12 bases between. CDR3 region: CSARGTAENTEAFF. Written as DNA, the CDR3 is TGCAGTGCTAGGGGGACGGCAGAGAACACTGAAGCTTTCTTT.

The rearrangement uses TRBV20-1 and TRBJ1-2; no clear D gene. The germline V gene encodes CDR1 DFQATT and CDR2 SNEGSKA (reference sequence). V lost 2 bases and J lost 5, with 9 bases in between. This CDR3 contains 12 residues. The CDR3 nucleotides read TGCAGTGCTAGACCTCTTGTTTATGGCTACACCTTC. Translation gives CSARPLVYGYTF.

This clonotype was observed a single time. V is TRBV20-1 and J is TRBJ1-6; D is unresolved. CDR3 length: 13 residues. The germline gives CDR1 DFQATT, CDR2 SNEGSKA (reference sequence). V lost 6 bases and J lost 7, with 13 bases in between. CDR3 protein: CSALRVTNSPLHF. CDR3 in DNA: TGCAGTGCACTCCGGGTTACAAATTCACCCCTCCACTTT.

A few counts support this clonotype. The CDR3 DNA reads TGTGCCAGCAGTGAGTACGGGGAGCCCCAGCATTTT. It yields the protein CASSEYGEPQHF. The J gene is TRBJ1-5, the V gene TRBV25-1; the D is unclear. The V end was cut by 3 bases, the J end by 8 bases, with 8 bases between. The CDR3 is made up of 12 amino acids. The germline V gene has CDR1 MGHDK and CDR2 SYGVNS.

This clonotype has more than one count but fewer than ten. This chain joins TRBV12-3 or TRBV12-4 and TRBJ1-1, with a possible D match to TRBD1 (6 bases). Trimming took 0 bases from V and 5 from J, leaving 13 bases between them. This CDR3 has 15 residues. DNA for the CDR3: TGTGCCAGCAGTTTAGCCCGGGGGCGCCGGACTGAAGCTTTCTTT. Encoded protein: CASSLARGRRTEAFF.

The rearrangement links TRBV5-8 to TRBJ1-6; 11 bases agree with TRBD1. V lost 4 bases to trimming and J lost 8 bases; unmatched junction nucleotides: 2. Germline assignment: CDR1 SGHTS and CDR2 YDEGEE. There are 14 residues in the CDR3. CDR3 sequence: CASSRGQGDSPLHF. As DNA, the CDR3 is TGTGCCAGCAGCCGGGGACAGGGGGATTCACCCCTCCACTTT.

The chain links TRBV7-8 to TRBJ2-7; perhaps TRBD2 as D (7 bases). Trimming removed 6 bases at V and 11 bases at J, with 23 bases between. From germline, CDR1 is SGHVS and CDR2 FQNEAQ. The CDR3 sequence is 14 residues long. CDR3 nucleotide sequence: TGTGCCAGCAGTCAAGGCGGGGGCAGTTATATTAAGTACTTC. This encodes CASSQGGGSYIKYF.

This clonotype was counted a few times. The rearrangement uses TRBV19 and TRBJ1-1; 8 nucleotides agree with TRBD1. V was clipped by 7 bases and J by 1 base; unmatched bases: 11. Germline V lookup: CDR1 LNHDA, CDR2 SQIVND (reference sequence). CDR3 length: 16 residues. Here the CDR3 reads CASTPRTGTKNTEAFF. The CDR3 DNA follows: TGTGCCAGTACCCCCAGGACAGGGACCAAGAACACTGAAGCTTTCTTT.

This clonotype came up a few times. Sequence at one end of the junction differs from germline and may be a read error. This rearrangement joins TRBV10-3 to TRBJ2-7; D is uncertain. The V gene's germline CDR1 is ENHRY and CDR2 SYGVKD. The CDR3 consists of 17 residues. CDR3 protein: CASSSFFMAVTIYEQYF. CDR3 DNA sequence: TGTGCCAGCAGTTCGTTCTTCATGGCCGTAACTATCTACGAGCAGTACTTC.

CDR3 protein: CATSDQRGLNGELFF. The CDR3 coding sequence is TGTGCCACCAGTGATCAAAGGGGGCTTAACGGGGAGCTGTTTTTT. This sequence joins TRBV24-1 and TRBJ2-2, with 7 bases that match TRBD1. With 3 bases clipped from V and 7 bases from J, the junction kept 7 bases outside the gene matches. This CDR3 is built from 15 residues. Germline lookup yields CDR1 KGHDR and CDR2 SFDVKD.